Listed here are 4 T cell receptor beta chains from one sample, sequenced in a study of cytomegalovirus exposure and HLA in healthy donors (TCRdb year 2017). Receptor amplification or capture employed the immunoSEQ multiplex PCR assay. For the multiplex PCR, a mixture combining 60 forward primers for TCR Vbeta segments and 13 reverse primers for TCR Jbeta segments was used. TCRdb limited this immuneACCESS table to in-frame rearrangements with V and J called. A share of clones is missing; checked studies link under half to unresolved V genes, and the rest is unexplained. This sample's table lists about 200,000 clones. Of the sample, less than 0.9% is held by the ten largest clones. Sequenced sample: PBMCs. The receptor set was obtained from a boy aged 5-17 years in good health and CMV-seronegative.

CDR3 coding DNA: TGTGCCAGCAGACCTAGCGGGGGGGCCCGTACGCAGTATTTT. Its translation: CASRPSGGARTQYF. The chain recombines TRBV6-5 with TRBJ2-3, with TRBD2 matching 12 bases. Germline loops: CDR1 MNHEY, CDR2 SVGAGI. The CDR3 loop spans 14 amino acids. Trimming took 6 bases from V and 8 from J; bases not matched to a gene: 6.

This sequence joins TRBV4-3 and TRBJ2-3, with 14 bases fitting TRBD2. CDR1 is LGHNA, CDR2 YSLEER, per germline. This CDR3 has 18 amino acids. With V trimmed by 0 bases and J by 2 bases, 4 bases remained unmatched. CDR3: CASSQDRGLAGATDTQYF. CDR3 nucleotides: TGCGCCAGCAGCCAAGATCGGGGACTAGCGGGGGCCACAGATACGCAGTATTTT.

The chain uses TRBV4-1 and TRBJ1-1; TRBD1 is a possible D gene (5 bases). V gave up 5 bases and J gave up 0 bases, with 7 bases separating them. The CDR3 is 13 residues long. Germline V gives CDR1 MGHRA, CDR2 YSYEKL. CDR3 DNA: TGCGCCAGCAGCAGGGGTTTGAACACTGAAGCTTTCTTT. It translates to CASSRGLNTEAFF.

The V gene is TRBV28, the J gene TRBJ2-2; no firm D call. Germline V CDR1 and CDR2: MDHEN, SYDVKM. The CDR3 runs 11 residues. Trimming shortened V by 3 bases and J by 7 bases, and 3 bases separated the two germline ends. The CDR3 nucleotides are TGTGCCAGCAGTTTCGGCGGGGAGCTGTTTTTT. It encodes CASSFGGELFF.